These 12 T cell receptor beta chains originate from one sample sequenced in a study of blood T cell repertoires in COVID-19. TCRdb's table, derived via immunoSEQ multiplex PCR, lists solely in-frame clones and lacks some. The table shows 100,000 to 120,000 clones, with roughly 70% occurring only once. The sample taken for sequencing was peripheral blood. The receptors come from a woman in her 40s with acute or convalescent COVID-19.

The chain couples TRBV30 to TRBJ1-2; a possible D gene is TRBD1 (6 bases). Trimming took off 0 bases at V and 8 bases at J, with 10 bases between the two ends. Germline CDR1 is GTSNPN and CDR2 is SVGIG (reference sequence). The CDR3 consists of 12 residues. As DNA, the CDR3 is TGTGCCTGGAGTGTACACAGGGCCGGCTACACCTTC. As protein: CAWSVHRAGYTF.

This chain's CDR3 is CASSLSLTGGARKIMNTEAFF. The CDR3 region has the DNA TGTGCCAGCAGTTTATCGTTGACAGGGGGCGCGCGGAAGATCATGAACACTGAAGCTTTCTTT. The chain uses TRBV27 and TRBJ1-1; 10 bases are shared with TRBD1. Trimming took 0 bases from V and 0 from J; bases not matched to a gene: 16. There are 21 residues in the CDR3. CDR1 is MNHEY, CDR2 SMNVEV, per germline (reference sequence).

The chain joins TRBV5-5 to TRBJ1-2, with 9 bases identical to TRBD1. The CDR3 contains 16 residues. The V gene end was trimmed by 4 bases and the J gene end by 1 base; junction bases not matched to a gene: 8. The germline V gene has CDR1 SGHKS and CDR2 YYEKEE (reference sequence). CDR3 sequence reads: CASSNAGTGLNYGYTF. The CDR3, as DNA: TGTGCCAGCAGCAATGCCGGGACAGGGCTTAACTATGGCTACACCTTC.

CDR3 amino acids: CASSPTRRQGNYGYTF. The CDR3, as DNA: TGTGCCAGCAGCCCGACCCGCCGACAGGGTAACTATGGCTACACCTTC. The chain has TRBV7-9 and TRBJ1-2, with 7 positions matching TRBD1. V shed 5 bases and J 1 base; nucleotides not matched to a gene: 10. The CDR3 has 16 residues. From germline, CDR1 is SEHNR and CDR2 FQNEAQ (reference sequence).

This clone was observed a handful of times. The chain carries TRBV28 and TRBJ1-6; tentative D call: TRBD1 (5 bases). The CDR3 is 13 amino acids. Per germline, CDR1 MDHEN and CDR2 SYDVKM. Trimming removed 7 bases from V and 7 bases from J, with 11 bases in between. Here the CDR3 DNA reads TGTGCCAGCAAAAGACAGACCAATTCACCCCTCCACTTT. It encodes CASKRQTNSPLHF.

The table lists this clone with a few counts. In DNA, the CDR3 is TGTGCCAGCAGTGTCCGAGGCTCCTACGAGCAGTACTTC. It translates to CASSVRGSYEQYF. The chain employs TRBV6-4 and TRBJ2-7, with unresolved D. Trimming took 4 bases from V and 0 from J, leaving 7 bases between them. In germline, CDR1 is MRHNA, CDR2 SNTAGT. This CDR3 comprises 13 residues.

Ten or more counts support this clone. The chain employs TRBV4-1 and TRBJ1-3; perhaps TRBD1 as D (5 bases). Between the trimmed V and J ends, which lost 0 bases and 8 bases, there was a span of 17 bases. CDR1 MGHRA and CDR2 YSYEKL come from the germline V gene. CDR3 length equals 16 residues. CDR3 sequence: CASSQDRVGAVDTIYF. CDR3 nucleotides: TGCGCCAGCAGCCAAGATCGTGTTGGGGCGGTAGACACCATATATTTT.

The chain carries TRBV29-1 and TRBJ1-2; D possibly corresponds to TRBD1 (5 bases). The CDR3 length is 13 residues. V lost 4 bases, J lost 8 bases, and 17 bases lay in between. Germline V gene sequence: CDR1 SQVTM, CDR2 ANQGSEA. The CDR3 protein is CSVGDLGGVGYTF. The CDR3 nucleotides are TGCAGCGTTGGGGACCTGGGAGGAGTGGGCTACACCTTC. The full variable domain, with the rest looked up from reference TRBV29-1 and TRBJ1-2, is SAVISQKPSRDICQRGTSLTIQCQVDSQVTMMFWYRQQPGQSLTLIATANQGSEATYESGFVIDKFPISRPNLTFSTLTVSNMSPEDSSIYLCSVGDLGGVGYTFGSGTRLTVV.

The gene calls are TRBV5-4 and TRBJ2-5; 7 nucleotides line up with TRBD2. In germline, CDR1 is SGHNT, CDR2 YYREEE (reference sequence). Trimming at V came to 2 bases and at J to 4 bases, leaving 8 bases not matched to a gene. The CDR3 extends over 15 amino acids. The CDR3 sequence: CASSFLAAPAETQYF. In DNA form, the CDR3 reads TGTGCCAGCAGCTTTCTAGCGGCGCCGGCAGAGACCCAGTACTTC.

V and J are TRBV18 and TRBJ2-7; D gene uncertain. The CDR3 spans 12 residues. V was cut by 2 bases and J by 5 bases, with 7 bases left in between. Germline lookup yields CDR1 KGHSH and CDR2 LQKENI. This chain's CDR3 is CASSPSVDEQYF. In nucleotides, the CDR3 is TGTGCCAGCTCACCATCGGTCGACGAGCAGTACTTC.

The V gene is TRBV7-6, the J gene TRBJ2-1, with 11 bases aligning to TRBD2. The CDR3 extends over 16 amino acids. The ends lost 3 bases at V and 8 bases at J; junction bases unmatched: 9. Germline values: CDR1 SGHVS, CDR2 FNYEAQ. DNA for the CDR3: TGTGCCAGCAGCTTCGAGGTAGCGGGGGGGCGCGATGAGCAGTTCTTC. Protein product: CASSFEVAGGRDEQFF.

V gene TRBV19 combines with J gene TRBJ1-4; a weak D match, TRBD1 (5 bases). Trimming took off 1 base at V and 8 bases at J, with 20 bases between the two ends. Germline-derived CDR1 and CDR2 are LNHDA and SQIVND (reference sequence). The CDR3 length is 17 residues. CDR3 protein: CASSIGRGTALGEKLFF. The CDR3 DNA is TGTGCCAGTAGTATAGGGCGGGGGACCGCGCTTGGAGAAAAACTGTTTTTT.